A single TCR beta chain is shown here with its context. A read error may produce the germline difference seen at one junction end. These data come from a study of cytomegalovirus exposure and HLA in healthy donors. The primer mix had 60 Vbeta and 13 Jbeta primers. The table came from immunoSEQ multiplex PCR; TCRdb's copy has only in-frame clones and leaves some out. The data hold roughly 140,000 clones, with roughly three quarters observed a single time. No record was made of this donor's CMV serostatus. The receptor's source is a human donor in good health. Material: PBMCs.

The chain's CDR3 is CVSSQGLAGLYEQYF. The CDR3, as DNA: TGTGTCAGCAGCCAGGGACTAGCGGGTCTCTACGAGCAGTACTTC. V usage is TRBV5-5 and J usage is TRBJ2-7, with TRBD2 matching over 12 bases. Germline loops: CDR1 SGHKS, CDR2 YYEKEE (reference sequence). The CDR3 has 15 amino acids.